The 8 T cell receptor beta chains given below trace back to one sample, sequenced in a study of blood T cell repertoires in COVID-19. Generated by immunoSEQ multiplex PCR, the TCRdb table keeps only in-frame clones and is missing some. The sample carries about 230,000 clones, 70% to 90% recorded once. Sequences were obtained from PBMCs or T cells enriched from blood (not recorded which). Every receptor here comes from a woman in her thirties or forties with acute COVID-19.

V gene TRBV29-1 combines with J gene TRBJ1-5, with TRBD1 matching 11 bases. V trimming: 4 bases; J trimming: 7 bases; junction bases outside the gene matches: 6. The CDR3 consists of 14 residues. Per germline, CDR1 SQVTM and CDR2 ANQGSEA. In DNA form, the CDR3 reads TGCAGCGTTGTGCAGGACAGGGGGCCCCAGCCCCAGCATTTT. It encodes CSVVQDRGPQPQHF. Variable domain in full (rest from reference TRBV29-1 and TRBJ1-5): SAVISQKPSRDICQRGTSLTIQCQVDSQVTMMFWYRQQPGQSLTLIATANQGSEATYESGFVIDKFPISRPNLTFSTLTVSNMSPEDSSIYLCSVVQDRGPQPQHFGDGTRLSIL.

The chain recombines TRBV18 with TRBJ2-5; D is undetermined. Germline loops: CDR1 KGHSH, CDR2 LQKENI. Between the trimmed V and J ends, which lost 3 bases and 2 bases, there was a span of 10 bases. The CDR3 contains 14 residues. The DNA of the CDR3 is TGTGCCAGCTCACCGCTACAGAGTCAAGAGACCCAGTACTTC. Residues: CASSPLQSQETQYF.

The V gene is TRBV29-1, the J gene TRBJ1-1, with a weak D call TRBD1 (6 bases). Trimming shortened V by 2 bases and J by 3 bases, and 10 bases separated the two germline ends. The CDR3 has 13 amino acids. Germline V gives CDR1 SQVTM, CDR2 ANQGSEA. The DNA of the CDR3 is TGCAGCGTTGAACGGGGGGCGGACACTGAAGCTTTCTTT. Amino acid sequence: CSVERGADTEAFF.

This clone was picked up one time. This chain uses TRBV4-3 with TRBJ1-4, with 7 nucleotides matching TRBD1. The CDR3 consists of 18 residues. CDR1 and CDR2 from the germline V gene are LGHNA and YSLEER. Trimming cost V 1 base and J 2 bases; bases outside gene matches: 10. CDR3 amino acids: CASSQGFKGAGTNEKLFF. The DNA of the CDR3 is TGCGCCAGCAGCCAAGGGTTTAAGGGGGCCGGGACTAATGAAAAACTGTTTTTT.

The chain combines TRBV5-1 with TRBJ1-2, with D possibly being TRBD1 (5 bases). The CDR3 consists of 14 residues. CDR1 and CDR2 from the germline V gene are SGHRS and YFSETQ. V was shortened by 1 base and J by 3 bases, with 10 bases between the two germline ends. The CDR3 here is CASSLMPGDYGYTF. The DNA of the CDR3 is TGCGCCAGCAGCTTGATGCCGGGGGACTATGGCTACACCTTC.

The chain has TRBV19 and TRBJ1-4, with TRBD1 matching over 9 bases. Looked up from germline, CDR1 is LNHDA and CDR2 is SQIVND (reference sequence). V gave up 0 bases and J gave up 7 bases; unmatched junction bases: 9. The CDR3 covers 17 residues. In nucleotides, the CDR3 is TGTGCCAGTAGTATAGATCCCGGCAGGGGACAGGGTGAAAAACTGTTTTTT. Its translation: CASSIDPGRGQGEKLFF.

The J gene is TRBJ1-2, the V gene TRBV4-3, with TRBD1 matching 9 bases. V lost 4 bases to trimming and J lost 4 bases; unmatched junction nucleotides: 10. The CDR3 is 16 amino acids. Germline values: CDR1 LGHNA, CDR2 YSLEER. CDR3 nucleotides: TGCGCCAGCAGCCGTTCTGGGACAGGGATCTTCTATGGCTACACCTTC. Translation gives CASSRSGTGIFYGYTF.

The gene calls are TRBV11-2 and TRBJ1-1; TRBD1 is a possible D gene (5 bases). Germline CDR1 reads SGHAT; CDR2 reads FQNNGV. Trimming took 0 bases from V and 0 from J, leaving 17 bases between them. CDR3 length: 18 residues. This chain's CDR3 is CASSLDNLREGLNTEAFF. CDR3 nucleotides: TGTGCCAGCAGCTTAGATAATTTGAGGGAGGGGTTGAACACTGAAGCTTTCTTT.